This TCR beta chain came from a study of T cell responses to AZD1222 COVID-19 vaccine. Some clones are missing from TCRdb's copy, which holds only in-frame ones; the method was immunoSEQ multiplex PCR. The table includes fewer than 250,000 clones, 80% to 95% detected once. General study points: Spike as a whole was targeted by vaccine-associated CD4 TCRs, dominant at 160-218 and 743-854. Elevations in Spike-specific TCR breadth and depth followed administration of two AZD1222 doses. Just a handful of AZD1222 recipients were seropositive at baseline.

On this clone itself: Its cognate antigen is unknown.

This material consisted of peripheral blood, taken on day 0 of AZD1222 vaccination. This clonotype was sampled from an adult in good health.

The CDR3 here is CASSATGTTDTQYF. CDR3 bases: TGTGCCAGCAGCGCCACAGGTACCACAGATACGCAGTATTTT. This chain connects TRBV9 to TRBJ2-3, with a weak D call TRBD1 (5 bases). Trimming removed 3 bases at V and 2 bases at J, with 10 bases between. Germline V lookup: CDR1 SGDLS, CDR2 YYNGEE. The CDR3 contains 14 residues.